Included here is one TCR beta chain sequence, with context. Germline V gene data show CDR1 as SEHNR and CDR2 as FQNEAQ (reference sequence). V was clipped by 8 bases and J by 0 bases, with 14 bases between them. CDR3 size: 15 residues. The sample comes from a study of identifying expanded T cells in peripheral blood. Clones were sequenced by immunoSEQ multiplex PCR, and TCRdb holds only the in-frame ones, with some missing. The sample records around 100,000 clones, around 89% being singletons. Healthy donors had no documented immune events, such as infections, while sampled. The TCR originated in a person aged 18 to 75 in good health. The chain couples TRBV7-9 to TRBJ1-3; D gene unclear. The sequencing input was blood. The CDR3 reads CASSPKASSGNTIYF. The CDR3 bases are TGTGCCAGCTCGCCGAAGGCCTCCTCTGGAAACACCATATATTTT.